Reported below is one TCR beta chain. CDR1 and CDR2 (germline): SGHVS, FNYEAQ. V lost 4 bases and J 2 bases, leaving 15 bases between the germline ends. The CDR3 covers 16 residues. This specimen comes from a study of cytomegalovirus exposure and HLA in healthy donors. PCR used 60 Vbeta primers and 13 Jbeta primers. Source study methods: A later analysis counted around 80 million unique TCR beta chains, around 10 million shared. Libraries were prepared by immunoSEQ multiplex PCR; TCRdb keeps only in-frame clonotypes and omits some of them. V and J calls and clone size are copied from that table; D and trimming were computed from the DNA. The table records approximately 110,000 clones, 79% of them present only once.

This chain links TRBV7-6 with TRBJ2-1; TRBD1 is a possible D gene (6 bases). The source of this sequence is a woman in her 40s in good health and CMV-seronegative. The sequencing sample was made of PBMCs. CDR3 in amino acids: CASSSTGTGTYNEQFF. CDR3 bases: TGTGCCAGCAGCTCTACAGGGACCGGAACCTACAATGAGCAGTTCTTC.